This TCR beta chain was retrieved from a study of T cell responses to AZD1222 COVID-19 vaccine. Germline CDR1 and CDR2: SGHTA and FQGTGA. With 5 bases removed from V and 4 bases from J, the gap between germline ends came to 11 bases. This CDR3 contains 13 residues. The protocol was immunoSEQ multiplex PCR, while the TCRdb copy is restricted to in-frame clones and leaves out a portion. The repertoire holds over 100,000 clones, with 80% to 90% as singletons. This clonotype originated in an adult in good health. The rearrangement links TRBV7-3 to TRBJ1-1; the D is unclear. Material: peripheral blood, obtained on day 0 of AZD1222 vaccination. CDR3 DNA: TGTGCCAGCAGCCCCTCGGGCATCACTGAAGCTTTCTTT. Translated, it gives CASSPSGITEAFF.